This T cell receptor beta chain emerged from a study of T-cell memory formation after mild COVID-19. Study context: Largely, the TCR clusters proved donor specific. Study-wide results and caveats: Clones which contracted sat mainly in CM and EM if CD4+, and in EMRA if CD8+.

V shed 0 bases and J 4 bases; nucleotides not matched to a gene: 1. The germline V gene has CDR1 LGHNA and CDR2 YSLEER. The CDR3 is made up of 15 amino acids. This clonotype was recorded at least ten times. What it recognizes is unknown. From the 5' RACE reads, TCRdb called clonotypes with MiXCR, one entry per CDR3 protein. The table lists about 82,000 distinct CDR3 sequences, about 13% of them singletons. The TCR originated in a man between 18 and 29 years old who had mild COVID-19 (a few samples of this study predate the infection). Cell type and time point are not known. Specimen: PBMCs or a T cell subset sorted from them (not recorded which). The chain has TRBV4-3 and TRBJ2-3; 10 positions match TRBD2. For the CDR3, the DNA is TGCGCCAGCAGCCAAGATACTAGCGGGGCAGATACGCAGTATTTT. Residues: CASSQDTSGADTQYF.